These 15 T cell receptor beta chains originate from one sample sequenced in a study of T-cell memory formation after mild COVID-19. From the 5' RACE reads, TCRdb called clonotypes with MiXCR, one entry per CDR3 protein. This sample has about 560,000 distinct CDR3 sequences, with around 15% found just once. What was sequenced was PBMCs or a T cell subset sorted from them (not recorded which). The receptors stem from an adult woman who had mild COVID-19 (a few samples of this study predate the infection). Cell type and time point are not known.

This clonotype showed up many times. V is TRBV7-3 and J is TRBJ2-1; 8 nucleotides line up with TRBD2. The CDR3 length is 15 residues. Germline V gene lookup returns CDR1 SGHTA and CDR2 FQGTGA. The V gene end was trimmed by 3 bases and the J gene end by 4 bases; junction bases not matched to a gene: 5. CDR3 coding DNA: TGTGCCAGCAGCTTGTTGGCTAGCGGGTACAATGAGCAGTTCTTC. It encodes CASSLLASGYNEQFF.

The V call is TRBV9, the J call TRBJ2-3; a possible D gene is TRBD2 (6 bases). Germline loops: CDR1 SGDLS, CDR2 YYNGEE. The CDR3 length is 18 residues. Trimming shortened V by 1 base and J by 0 bases, and 18 bases separated the two germline ends. The CDR3 DNA is TGTGCCAGCAGCGTACCCACCAGAGGGAGGACTAGCACAGATACGCAGTATTTT. As protein: CASSVPTRGRTSTDTQYF.

The table lists this clonotype with a few counts. V and J are TRBV12-3 or TRBV12-4 and TRBJ1-5, with TRBD1 matching 11 bases. Trimming took 4 bases from V and 3 from J; bases not matched to a gene: 5. CDR3 length: 16 residues. The CDR3 nucleotides are TGTGCCAGCAGTTCGGGACAGGGGGATTCCAATCAGCCCCAGCATTTT. Translating it yields CASSSGQGDSNQPQHF.

This clonotype appeared a few times. The chain uses TRBV7-9 and TRBJ2-3, with D unclear. The CDR3 spans 16 residues. Trimming cost V 3 bases and J 1 base, with 14 bases left between them. Germline V lookup: CDR1 SEHNR, CDR2 FQNEAQ (reference sequence). CDR3 residues: CASSFSRSSGTDTQYF. CDR3 sequence (DNA): TGTGCCAGCAGCTTTAGTCGATCCAGCGGCACAGATACGCAGTATTTT.

This clonotype occurred many times. The rearrangement joins TRBV5-1 to TRBJ1-1; D gene unclear. Germline-derived CDR1 and CDR2 are SGHRS and YFSETQ. V lost 0 bases to trimming and J lost 1 base, with 16 bases between them. The CDR3 contains 17 residues. CDR3 bases: TGCGCCAGCAGCTTGGACCCCGGAGCTGGGCAGAACACTGAAGCTTTCTTT. Translation gives CASSLDPGAGQNTEAFF.

The CDR3 nucleotides are TGTGCCAGCAGTTACTACGGGACTAGCGGGAGAGGTCTGAGGGTTACGCAGTATTTT. Translating it yields CASSYYGTSGRGLRVTQYF. The chain employs TRBV6-2 or TRBV6-3 and TRBJ2-3, with 14 bases fitting TRBD2. Germline V CDR1 and CDR2: MNHEY, SVGEGT. Trimming at V came to 1 base and at J to 8 bases, leaving 14 bases not matched to a gene. The CDR3 loop spans 19 amino acids.

This clonotype turned up a few times. The rearrangement links TRBV14 to TRBJ1-1; maybe TRBD1 (5 bases). There are 18 residues in the CDR3. CDR1 and CDR2 (germline): SGHDN, FVKESK. Trimming removed 0 bases from V and 0 bases from J, with 17 bases in between. The CDR3 reads CASSQDPQGYAMNTEAFF. The CDR3 DNA follows: TGTGCCAGCAGCCAAGACCCGCAGGGTTATGCTATGAACACTGAAGCTTTCTTT.

This clonotype has a handful of counts. The chain employs TRBV7-2 and TRBJ2-3, with D unclear. Germline assignment: CDR1 SGHTA and CDR2 FQGNSA. This CDR3 region has 12 residues. The V gene lost 5 bases and the J gene lost 6 bases, with 9 bases spanning the gap. CDR3 in amino acids: CASSRVRDTQYF. CDR3 DNA sequence: TGTGCCAGCAGCCGCGTACGGGATACGCAGTATTTT.

The chain uses TRBV27 and TRBJ1-2; D is uncertain. This CDR3 region has 15 residues. Germline V gene data show CDR1 as MNHEY and CDR2 as SMNVEV (reference sequence). V shed 2 bases and J shed 4 bases, with 14 bases lying between them. CDR3 residues: CASSLTSAVPYGYTF. The CDR3 DNA reads as TGTGCCAGCAGTTTAACGTCAGCCGTCCCCTATGGCTACACCTTC.

This clonotype was found a few times. The chain couples TRBV3-1 to TRBJ1-1, with 7 positions matching TRBD1. With 3 bases clipped from V and 9 bases from J, the junction kept 7 bases outside the gene matches. Germline CDR1 LGHDT, CDR2 YNNKEL (reference sequence). CDR3 size: 13 residues. CDR3 nucleotides: TGTGCCAGCAGCCAGGGACAGCTTGGACAAGCTTTCTTT. Encoded protein: CASSQGQLGQAFF.

This clonotype was observed a few times. The chain combines TRBV27 with TRBJ2-2; 9 bases agree with TRBD1. The CDR3 length is 16 residues. V shed 6 bases and J 4 bases; nucleotides not matched to a gene: 9. The germline V gene encodes CDR1 MNHEY and CDR2 SMNVEV (reference sequence). The CDR3 region is CASRHLGQGFTGELFF. CDR3 DNA sequence: TGTGCCAGCAGGCACTTGGGACAGGGTTTCACCGGGGAGCTGTTTTTT.

The V call is TRBV6-6, the J call TRBJ2-5, with 11 nucleotides matching TRBD2. Germline V gene sequence: CDR1 MNHNY, CDR2 SVGAGI (reference sequence). V trimming: 2 bases; J trimming: 0 bases; junction bases outside the gene matches: 8. The CDR3 runs to 18 residues. CDR3 region: CASSYPPSSGRHQETQYF. DNA of the CDR3: TGTGCCAGCAGTTACCCCCCTTCTAGCGGGAGGCACCAAGAGACCCAGTACTTC.

This chain uses TRBV30 with TRBJ2-7; D uncertain. The CDR3 consists of 11 residues. From germline, CDR1 is GTSNPN and CDR2 SVGIG (reference sequence). V was clipped by 2 bases and J by 4 bases, with 6 bases between them. CDR3 sequence: CAWSSQYEQYF. The CDR3 DNA follows: TGTGCCTGGAGTTCCCAGTACGAGCAGTACTTC. Full variable domain (remainder filled in from reference TRBV30 and TRBJ2-7): SQTIHQWPATLVQPVGSPLSLECTVEGTSNPNLYWYRQAAGRGLQLLFYSVGIGQISSEVPQNLSASRPQDRQFILSSKKLLLSDSGFYLCAWSSQYEQYFGPGTRLTVT.

This clonotype has ten or more counts. The chain carries TRBV6-6 and TRBJ2-3, with D possibly being TRBD2 (6 bases). CDR1 MNHNY and CDR2 SVGAGI come from the germline V gene (reference sequence). Trimming cost V 5 bases and J 7 bases, with 16 bases left between them. The CDR3 runs to 14 residues. CDR3 loop: CASSDPRGVHTQYF. The CDR3 region has the DNA TGTGCCAGCAGTGACCCGCGGGGTGTACATACGCAGTATTTT.

In its sample, this clonotype was seen many times. The rearrangement joins TRBV4-1 to TRBJ2-7, with a tentative D call TRBD2 (6 bases). The V end was cut by 4 bases, the J end by 5 bases, with 15 bases between. The germline V gene has CDR1 MGHRA and CDR2 YSYEKL. This CDR3 has 14 amino acids. CDR3 sequence: CASSRAGPKNEQYF. The CDR3 DNA follows: TGCGCCAGCAGCCGCGCGGGACCGAAAAACGAGCAGTACTTC.